The present entry profiles one T cell receptor (beta chain) with its context. Sequencing was performed with immunoSEQ multiplex PCR; in TCRdb, only in-frame clones are kept and a portion is missing. The data show approximately 230,000 clones, roughly 80% seen once. The CDR3 is made up of 16 amino acids. The V gene end was trimmed by 0 bases and the J gene end by 4 bases; junction bases not matched to a gene: 5. The V gene's germline CDR1 is SGDLS and CDR2 YYNGEE. These data belong to a study of blood T cell repertoires in COVID-19. The TCR sequence derives from a man of 80 years or more with acute or convalescent COVID-19. The chain uses TRBV9 and TRBJ2-2; 8 bases align to TRBD2. Sequenced: peripheral blood. The CDR3 loop is CASSVVGTSITGELFF. The CDR3 DNA sequence: TGTGCCAGCAGCGTAGTCGGGACTAGTATCACCGGGGAGCTGTTTTTT.